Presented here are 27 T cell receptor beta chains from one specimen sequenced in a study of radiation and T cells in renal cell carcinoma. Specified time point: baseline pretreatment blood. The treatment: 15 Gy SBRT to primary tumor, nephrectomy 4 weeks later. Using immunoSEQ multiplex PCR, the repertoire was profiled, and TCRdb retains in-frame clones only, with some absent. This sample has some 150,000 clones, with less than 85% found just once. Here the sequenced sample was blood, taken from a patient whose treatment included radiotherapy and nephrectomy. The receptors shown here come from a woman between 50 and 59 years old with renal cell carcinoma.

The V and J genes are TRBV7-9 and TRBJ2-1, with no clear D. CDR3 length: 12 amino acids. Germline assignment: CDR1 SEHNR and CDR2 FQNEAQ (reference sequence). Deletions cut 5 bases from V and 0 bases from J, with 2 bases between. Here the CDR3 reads CASSRSYNEQFF. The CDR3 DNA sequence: TGTGCCAGCAGCCGCTCCTACAATGAGCAGTTCTTC. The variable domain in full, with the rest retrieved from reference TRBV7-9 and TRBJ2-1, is DTGVSQNPRHKITKRGQNVTFRCDPISEHNRLYWYRQTLGQGPEFLTYFQNEAQLEKSRLLSDRFSAERPKGSFSTLEIQRTEQGDSAMYLCASSRSYNEQFFGPGTRLTVL.

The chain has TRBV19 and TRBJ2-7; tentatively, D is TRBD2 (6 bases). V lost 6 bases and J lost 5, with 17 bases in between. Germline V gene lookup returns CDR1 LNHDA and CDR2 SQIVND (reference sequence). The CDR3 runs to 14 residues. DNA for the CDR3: TGTGCCAGTAGGCCCGGTGGGGGGTCCCACGAGCAGTACTTC. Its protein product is CASRPGGGSHEQYF. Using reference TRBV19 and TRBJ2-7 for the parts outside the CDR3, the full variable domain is DGGITQSPKYLFRKEGQNVTLSCEQNLNHDAMYWYRQDPGQGLRLIYYSQIVNDFQKGDIAEGYSVSREKKESFPLTVTSAQKNPTAFYLCASRPGGGSHEQYFGPGTRLTVT.

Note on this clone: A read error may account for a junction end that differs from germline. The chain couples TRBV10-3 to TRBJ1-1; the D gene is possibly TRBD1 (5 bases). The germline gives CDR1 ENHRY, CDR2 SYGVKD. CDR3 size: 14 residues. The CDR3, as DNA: TGTGCCATCAGGGAGTCCAGGGAAAGCACTGAAGCTTTCTTT. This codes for CAIRESRESTEAFF.

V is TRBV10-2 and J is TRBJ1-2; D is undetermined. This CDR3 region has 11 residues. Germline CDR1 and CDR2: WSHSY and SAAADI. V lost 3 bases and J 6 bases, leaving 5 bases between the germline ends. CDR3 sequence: CASSDRDGYTF. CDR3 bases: TGCGCCAGCAGTGATAGGGATGGCTACACCTTC.

The CDR3: CASSLVHGEDYGYTF. CDR3 nucleotides: TGTGCCAGCAGCTTAGTGCACGGGGAGGACTATGGCTACACCTTC. The chain recombines TRBV7-2 with TRBJ1-2; no clear D gene. The V gene lost 1 base and the J gene lost 3 bases, with 12 bases spanning the gap. Germline assignment: CDR1 SGHTA and CDR2 FQGNSA. The CDR3 extends over 15 amino acids.

CDR3 nucleotides: TGTGCCATCAGTGAGTCGCGCGGATACGAGCAGTACTTC. Translating it yields CAISESRGYEQYF. This sequence joins TRBV10-3 and TRBJ2-7; D remains unclear. Trimming took off 0 bases at V and 4 bases at J, with 7 bases between the two ends. CDR3 length: 13 amino acids. Germline V gene lookup returns CDR1 ENHRY and CDR2 SYGVKD.

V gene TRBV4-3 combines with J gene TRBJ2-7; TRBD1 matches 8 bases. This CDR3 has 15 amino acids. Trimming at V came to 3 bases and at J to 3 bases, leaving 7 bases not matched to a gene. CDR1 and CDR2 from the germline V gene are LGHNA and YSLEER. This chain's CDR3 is CASSQAGQGGYEQYF. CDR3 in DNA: TGCGCCAGCAGCCAGGCTGGACAGGGAGGCTACGAGCAGTACTTC.

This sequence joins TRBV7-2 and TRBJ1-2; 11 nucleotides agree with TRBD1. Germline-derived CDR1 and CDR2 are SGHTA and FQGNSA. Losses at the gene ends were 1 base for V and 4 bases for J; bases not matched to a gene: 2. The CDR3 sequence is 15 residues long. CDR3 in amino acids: CASSLEGQGGYGYTF. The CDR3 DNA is TGTGCCAGCAGCTTAGAGGGACAGGGGGGCTATGGCTACACCTTC.

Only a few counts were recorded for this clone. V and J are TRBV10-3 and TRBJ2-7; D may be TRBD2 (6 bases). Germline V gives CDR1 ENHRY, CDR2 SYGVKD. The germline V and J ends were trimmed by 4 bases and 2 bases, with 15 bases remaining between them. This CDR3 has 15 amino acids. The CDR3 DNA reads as TGTGCCATCAGTGTTGGTAGCGGTGTACCCTACGAGCAGTACTTC. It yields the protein CAISVGSGVPYEQYF.

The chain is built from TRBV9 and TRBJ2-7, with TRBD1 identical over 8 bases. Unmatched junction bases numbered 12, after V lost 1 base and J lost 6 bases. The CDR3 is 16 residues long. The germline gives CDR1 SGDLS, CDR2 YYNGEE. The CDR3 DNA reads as TGTGCCAGCAGCGTATTGGGGGAGGACAGGGTTAGCGAGCAGTACTTC. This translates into CASSVLGEDRVSEQYF.

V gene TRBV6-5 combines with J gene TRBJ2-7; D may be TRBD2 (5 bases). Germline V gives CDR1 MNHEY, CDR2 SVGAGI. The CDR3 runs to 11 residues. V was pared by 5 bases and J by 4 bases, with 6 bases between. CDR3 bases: TGTGCCAGCAGTCGGGAATACGAGCAGTACTTC. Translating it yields CASSREYEQYF.

CDR3 nucleotide sequence: TGTGCCAGCAGCCTTAACTACCACGAGCAGTACTTC. Its translation: CASSLNYHEQYF. V and J are TRBV7-2 and TRBJ2-7; D is ambiguous. Trimming shortened V by 5 bases and J by 5 bases, and 10 bases separated the two germline ends. The CDR3 spans 12 residues. CDR1 and CDR2 from the germline V gene are SGHTA and FQGNSA.

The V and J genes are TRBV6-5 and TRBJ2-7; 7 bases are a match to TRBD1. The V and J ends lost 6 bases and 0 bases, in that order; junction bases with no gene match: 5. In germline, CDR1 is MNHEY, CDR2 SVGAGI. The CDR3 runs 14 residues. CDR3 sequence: CASRRTGSSYEQYF. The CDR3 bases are TGTGCCAGCAGAAGGACAGGAAGCTCCTACGAGCAGTACTTC.

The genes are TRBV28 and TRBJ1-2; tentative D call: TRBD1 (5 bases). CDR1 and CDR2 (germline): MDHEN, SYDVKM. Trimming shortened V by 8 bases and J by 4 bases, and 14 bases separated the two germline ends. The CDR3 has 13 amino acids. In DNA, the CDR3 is TGTGCCAGCTGGAGGGGCCAGGGCTATGGCTACACCTTC. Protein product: CASWRGQGYGYTF.

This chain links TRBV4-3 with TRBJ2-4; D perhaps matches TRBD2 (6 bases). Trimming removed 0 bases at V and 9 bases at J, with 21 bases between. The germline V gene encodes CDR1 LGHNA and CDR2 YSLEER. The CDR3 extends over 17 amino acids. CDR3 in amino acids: CASSQDEAYQLAGIQYF. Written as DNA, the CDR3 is TGCGCCAGCAGCCAAGATGAAGCTTACCAACTAGCTGGCATTCAGTACTTC.

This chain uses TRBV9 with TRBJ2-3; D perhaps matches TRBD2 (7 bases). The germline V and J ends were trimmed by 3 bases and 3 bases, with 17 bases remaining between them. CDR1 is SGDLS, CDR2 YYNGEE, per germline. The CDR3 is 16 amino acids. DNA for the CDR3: TGTGCCAGCAGCGCCCTCGGGGGGCCCCCGACAGATACGCAGTATTTT. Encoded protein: CASSALGGPPTDTQYF. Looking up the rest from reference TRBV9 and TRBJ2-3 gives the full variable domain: DSGVTQTPKHLITATGQRVTLRCSPRSGDLSVYWYQQSLDQGLQFLIQYYNGEERAKGNILERFSAQQFPDLHSELNLSSLELGDSALYFCASSALGGPPTDTQYFGPGTRLTVL.

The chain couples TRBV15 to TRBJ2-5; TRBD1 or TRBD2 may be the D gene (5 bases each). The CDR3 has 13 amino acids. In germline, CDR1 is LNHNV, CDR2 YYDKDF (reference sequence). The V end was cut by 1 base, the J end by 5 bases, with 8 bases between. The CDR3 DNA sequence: TGTGCCACCAGCAGAGGCAGGGAGGAGACCCAGTACTTC. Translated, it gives CATSRGREETQYF.

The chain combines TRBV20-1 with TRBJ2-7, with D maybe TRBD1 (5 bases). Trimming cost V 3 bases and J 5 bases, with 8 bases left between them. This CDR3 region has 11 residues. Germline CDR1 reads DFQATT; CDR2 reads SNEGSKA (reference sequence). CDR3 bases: TGCAGTGCTAGTCAGGGCCACGAGCAGTACTTC. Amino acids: CSASQGHEQYF.

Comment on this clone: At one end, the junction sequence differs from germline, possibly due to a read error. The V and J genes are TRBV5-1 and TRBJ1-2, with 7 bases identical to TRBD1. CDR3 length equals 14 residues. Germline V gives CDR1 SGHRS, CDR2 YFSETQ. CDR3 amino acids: CASSLTGESYDYTF. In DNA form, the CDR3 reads TGCGCCAGCAGCTTGACAGGGGAGAGTTATGACTACACCTTC.

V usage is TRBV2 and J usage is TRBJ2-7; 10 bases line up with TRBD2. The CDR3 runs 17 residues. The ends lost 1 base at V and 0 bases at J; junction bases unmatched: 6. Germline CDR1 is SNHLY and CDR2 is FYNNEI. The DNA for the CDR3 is TGTGCCAGCAGTGAAGGGGAACTAGCGGGGAGCTCCTACGAGCAGTACTTC. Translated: CASSEGELAGSSYEQYF.

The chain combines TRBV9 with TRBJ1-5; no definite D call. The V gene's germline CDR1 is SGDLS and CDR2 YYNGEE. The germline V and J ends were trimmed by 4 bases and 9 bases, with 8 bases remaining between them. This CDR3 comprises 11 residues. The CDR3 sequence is CASSPPRPQHF. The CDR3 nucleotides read TGTGCCAGCAGCCCCCCCAGGCCCCAGCATTTT.

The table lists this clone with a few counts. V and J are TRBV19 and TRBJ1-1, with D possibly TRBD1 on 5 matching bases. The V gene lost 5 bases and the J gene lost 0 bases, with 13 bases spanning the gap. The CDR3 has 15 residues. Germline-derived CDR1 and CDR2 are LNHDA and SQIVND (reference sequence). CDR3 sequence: CASSDYGGMNTEAFF. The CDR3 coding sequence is TGTGCCAGTAGTGATTACGGGGGAATGAACACTGAAGCTTTCTTT.

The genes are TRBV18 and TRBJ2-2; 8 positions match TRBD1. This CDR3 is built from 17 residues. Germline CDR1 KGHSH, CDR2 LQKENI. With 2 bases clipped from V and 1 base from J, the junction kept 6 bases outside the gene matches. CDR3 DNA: TGTGCCAGCTCACCAATCGTGGGACAGGTGAACACCGGGGAGCTGTTTTTT. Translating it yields CASSPIVGQVNTGELFF.

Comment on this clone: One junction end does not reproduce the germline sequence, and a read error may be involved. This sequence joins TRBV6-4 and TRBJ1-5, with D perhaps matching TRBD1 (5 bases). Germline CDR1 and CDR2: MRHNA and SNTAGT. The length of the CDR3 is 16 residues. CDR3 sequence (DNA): TGTGCCAACAGTGCAATCGGCAGGGTGAGGGATCAGCCCCAGCATTTT. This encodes CANSAIGRVRDQPQHF.

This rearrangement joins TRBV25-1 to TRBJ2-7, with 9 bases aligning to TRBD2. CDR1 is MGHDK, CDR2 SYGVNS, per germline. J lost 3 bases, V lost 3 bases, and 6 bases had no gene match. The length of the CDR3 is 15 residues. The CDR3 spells CASSDWVSGGYEQYF. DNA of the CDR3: TGTGCCAGCAGTGATTGGGTTAGCGGGGGCTACGAGCAGTACTTC.

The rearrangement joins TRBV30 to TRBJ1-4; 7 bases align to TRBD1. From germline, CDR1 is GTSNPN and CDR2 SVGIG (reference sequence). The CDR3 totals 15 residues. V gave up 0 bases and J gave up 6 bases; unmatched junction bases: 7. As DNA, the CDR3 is TGTGCCTGGAGTGTACTCGGACAGGCCGATGAAAAACTGTTTTTT. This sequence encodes CAWSVLGQADEKLFF.

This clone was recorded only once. CDR3 DNA: TGTGCCAGCTCTCTCATGGATAGGTCCGGGGAGCTGTTTTTT. It is translated as CASSLMDRSGELFF. The genes are TRBV18 and TRBJ2-2; D is unresolved. With 6 bases removed from V and 6 bases from J, the gap between germline ends came to 14 bases. CDR1 is KGHSH and CDR2 is LQKENI in the germline V gene. This CDR3 contains 14 residues.